One and the same sample provided the 24 T cell receptor beta chains below, sequenced in a study of T cell responses to AZD1222 COVID-19 vaccine. Clones were read by immunoSEQ multiplex PCR, and TCRdb kept only the in-frame ones, dropping some. The sample includes 150,000 to 180,000 clones, roughly nine tenths of them seen just once. Material: peripheral blood, obtained on day 0 of MenACWY control vaccination. Source of these receptors: an adult in good health.

V is TRBV2 and J is TRBJ2-7; unclear D gene. The length of the CDR3 is 11 residues. The V gene lost 8 bases and the J gene lost 2 bases, with 7 bases spanning the gap. CDR1 SNHLY and CDR2 FYNNEI come from the germline V gene. CDR3 protein: CASLVTYEQYV. DNA of the CDR3: TGTGCCAGCCTAGTTACCTACGAGCAGTACGTC.

The rearrangement links TRBV5-1 to TRBJ2-3; 10 bases align to TRBD2. This CDR3 is built from 16 residues. Germline-derived CDR1 and CDR2 are SGHRS and YFSETQ. V lost 0 bases, J lost 2 bases, and 3 bases stayed unmatched. CDR3 coding DNA: TGCGCCAGCAGCTTGGTAGCGGGGGGCCTCACAGATACGCAGTATTTT. Amino acid sequence: CASSLVAGGLTDTQYF.

The V gene is TRBV28, the J gene TRBJ1-4; D perhaps matches TRBD1 (5 bases). The V gene's germline CDR1 is MDHEN and CDR2 SYDVKM. V lost 5 bases and J lost 3, with 13 bases in between. The CDR3 spans 15 residues. The CDR3 spells CASSDLGEPNEKLFF. As DNA, the CDR3 is TGTGCCAGCAGTGACCTAGGGGAACCTAATGAAAAACTGTTTTTT.

In this sample, this clone turned up a few times. The chain combines TRBV6-5 with TRBJ2-7; TRBD2 matches at 10 bases. CDR3 length equals 14 residues. Losses at the gene ends were 6 bases for V and 6 bases for J; bases not matched to a gene: 8. Germline V lookup: CDR1 MNHEY, CDR2 SVGAGI. CDR3 sequence: CASRRAGGVAEQYF. DNA for the CDR3: TGTGCCAGCAGGAGAGCGGGAGGGGTTGCCGAGCAGTACTTC.

The chain has TRBV5-6 and TRBJ2-7, with 8 bases fitting TRBD1. J gave up 7 bases and V 1 base, and 7 bases lay outside the gene matches. This CDR3 comprises 14 residues. CDR1 is SGHDT and CDR2 is YYEEEE in the germline V gene. CDR3 bases: TGTGCCAGCAGCTTGATCCAGGGGGCACGAGAGCAGTACTTC. Protein product: CASSLIQGAREQYF.

The V and J genes are TRBV13 and TRBJ2-5; possible D gene TRBD2, 6 bases. Looked up from germline, CDR1 is PRHDT and CDR2 is FYEKMQ (reference sequence). The germline V and J ends were trimmed by 5 bases and 2 bases, with 18 bases remaining between them. This CDR3 region has 16 residues. The CDR3 bases are TGTGCCAGCAGCCCCCCCCAATGGGGGGAACAAGAGACCCAGTACTTC. Its protein product is CASSPPQWGEQETQYF.

V is TRBV12-3 or TRBV12-4 and J is TRBJ2-7, with D possibly being TRBD1 or TRBD2 (5 bases each). The CDR3 contains 13 residues. The germline V and J ends were trimmed by 3 bases and 4 bases, with 10 bases remaining between them. DNA of the CDR3: TGTGCCAGCAGTTTTTCGGGGCGATACGAGCAGTACTTC. Translating it yields CASSFSGRYEQYF.

This chain connects TRBV30 to TRBJ1-6; 11 positions match TRBD1. Germline CDR1 is GTSNPN and CDR2 is SVGIG (reference sequence). The CDR3 extends over 15 amino acids. Trimming took 6 bases from V and 4 from J; bases not matched to a gene: 5. CDR3 region: CACSGQGVYNSPLHF. The CDR3 DNA is TGTGCCTGTTCGGGACAGGGGGTATATAATTCACCCCTCCACTTT.

This clone is a singleton in its sample. The V gene is TRBV15, the J gene TRBJ2-3; 9 bases match TRBD1. CDR3 length: 14 residues. The germline V gene has CDR1 LNHNV and CDR2 YYDKDF (reference sequence). J gave up 4 bases and V 8 bases, and 7 bases lay outside the gene matches. This chain's CDR3 is CATARQGVPDTQYF. Here the CDR3 DNA reads TGTGCCACCGCACGACAGGGGGTGCCAGATACGCAGTATTTT.

This clone was recorded a few times. The CDR3: CASSLAWSSYNEQFF. CDR3 sequence (DNA): TGTGCCAGCAGCTTAGCTTGGAGCTCCTACAATGAGCAGTTCTTC. This chain uses TRBV11-2 with TRBJ2-1; D gene unclear. CDR1 and CDR2 from the germline V gene are SGHAT and FQNNGV. Trimming left V 1 base short and J 0 bases short, with 7 bases between. The CDR3 is made up of 15 amino acids.

This clone was seen a few times. The genes are TRBV5-4 and TRBJ1-1, with a possible D match to TRBD1 (6 bases). This CDR3 spans 13 amino acids. CDR1 SGHNT and CDR2 YYREEE come from the germline V gene (reference sequence). V lost 4 bases and J lost 11, with 18 bases in between. The CDR3 here is CASSVQGPFEAFF. The CDR3 DNA follows: TGTGCCAGCAGCGTACAGGGTCCCTTCGAGGCTTTCTTT. Full variable domain (missing parts from reference TRBV5-4 and TRBJ1-1): ETGVTQSPTHLIKTRGQQVTLRCSSQSGHNTVSWYQQALGQGPQFIFQYYREEENGRGNFPPRFSGLQFPNYSSELNVNALELDDSALYLCASSVQGPFEAFFGQGTRLTVV.

The chain recombines TRBV5-5 with TRBJ1-1, with D possibly being TRBD1 (5 bases). V was clipped by 4 bases and J by 1 base, with 14 bases between them. The germline V gene encodes CDR1 SGHKS and CDR2 YYEKEE (reference sequence). The CDR3 has 15 residues. In nucleotides, the CDR3 is TGTGCCAGCAGCCAATTGAGTAGGGGGAACACTGAAGCTTTCTTT. Translation gives CASSQLSRGNTEAFF.

The V gene is TRBV5-1, the J gene TRBJ1-2; 9 bases fit TRBD1. The V gene's germline CDR1 is SGHRS and CDR2 YFSETQ. V shed 0 bases and J 6 bases; nucleotides not matched to a gene: 3. The CDR3 totals 14 residues. This chain's CDR3 is CASSLVTGGHGYTF. DNA for the CDR3: TGCGCCAGCAGCTTGGTCACAGGGGGCCATGGCTACACCTTC.

The rearrangement links TRBV18 to TRBJ1-5, with unresolved D. CDR1 and CDR2 (germline): KGHSH, LQKENI. The ends were cut back, 4 bases at V and 3 bases at J, with 4 bases in the middle. This CDR3 spans 12 amino acids. CDR3 coding DNA: TGTGCCAGCTCACTGGCCAATCAGCCCCAGCATTTT. This codes for CASSLANQPQHF. The variable domain in full, completed from reference TRBV18 and TRBJ1-5, reads NAGVMQNPRHLVRRRGQEARLRCSPMKGHSHVYWYRQLPEEGLKFMVYLQKENIIDESGMPKERFSAEFPKEGPSILRIQQVVRGDSAAYFCASSLANQPQHFGDGTRLSIL.

The V gene is TRBV9, the J gene TRBJ1-5; unclear D gene. CDR1 SGDLS and CDR2 YYNGEE come from the germline V gene. The CDR3 spans 14 residues. With 4 bases removed from V and 3 bases from J, the gap between germline ends came to 11 bases. CDR3 bases: TGTGCCAGCAGCCCCCCCGGCGTCAATCAGCCCCAGCATTTT. Protein: CASSPPGVNQPQHF.

The chain has TRBV6-5 and TRBJ1-2; D gene ambiguous. Germline V lookup: CDR1 MNHEY, CDR2 SVGAGI. This CDR3 is 11 amino acids long. V was trimmed by 5 bases and J by 14 bases, leaving 15 bases between them. Here the CDR3 reads CASSRLGDFTF. The CDR3 coding sequence is TGTGCCAGCAGTCGTCTAGGAGACTTTACCTTC.

This clone appeared once. The chain couples TRBV7-2 to TRBJ2-7, with 8 bases aligning to TRBD1. The CDR3 has 15 amino acids. Germline-derived CDR1 and CDR2 are SGHTA and FQGNSA. V dropped 5 bases and J dropped 1; count of bases not matched to a gene: 7. The CDR3 reads CASSPRTGQSYEQYF. CDR3 nucleotide sequence: TGTGCCAGCAGCCCCAGGACAGGGCAATCCTACGAGCAGTACTTC.

The chain recombines TRBV6-1 with TRBJ2-5; TRBD1 is a possible D gene (5 bases). The CDR3 contains 16 residues. V was cut by 0 bases and J by 4 bases, with 15 bases left in between. Germline lookup yields CDR1 MNHNS and CDR2 SASEGT. DNA of the CDR3: TGTGCCAGCAGTGAAGCTAGGGGCAGGGATCGAGAGACCCAGTACTTC. Protein product: CASSEARGRDRETQYF.

The rearrangement links TRBV7-2 to TRBJ1-4; 7 nucleotides agree with TRBD1. Germline loops: CDR1 SGHTA, CDR2 FQGNSA. The junction had 12 bases not matched to a gene; V was cut back by 1 base and J by 7 bases. The CDR3 totals 17 residues. CDR3 amino acids: CASSLDLQGLGGEKLFF. Written as DNA, the CDR3 is TGTGCCAGCAGCTTAGATTTACAGGGGCTTGGGGGTGAAAAACTGTTTTTT.

The chain carries TRBV19 and TRBJ2-3; TRBD2 agrees at 13 bases. The CDR3 has 17 residues. After removal of 5 bases from V and 7 bases from J, the junction contained 12 bases not matched to a gene. Germline CDR1 is LNHDA and CDR2 is SQIVND (reference sequence). The CDR3 loop reads CASSLGTSGDAPHTQYF. The CDR3 coding sequence is TGTGCCAGTAGTCTCGGGACTAGCGGGGACGCACCTCATACGCAGTATTTT.

This CDR3 reads CASSVGGATNQPQHF. In DNA, the CDR3 is TGTGCCAGCAGCGTAGGTGGCGCTACCAATCAGCCCCAGCATTTT. The V call is TRBV9, the J call TRBJ1-5, with D uncertain. The V end was cut by 0 bases, the J end by 3 bases, with 10 bases between. CDR3 length equals 15 residues. The germline CDR1 and CDR2 sequences are SGDLS and YYNGEE.

The V and J genes are TRBV24-1 and TRBJ2-7, with D tentatively TRBD1 or TRBD2 (5 bases each). CDR1 is KGHDR, CDR2 SFDVKD, per germline. V lost 3 bases and J lost 0, with 8 bases in between. The CDR3 runs 14 residues. This CDR3 is CATSDRGPSYEQYF. CDR3 DNA: TGTGCCACCAGTGATAGGGGACCCTCCTACGAGCAGTACTTC.

This clone was detected a few times. V usage is TRBV14 and J usage is TRBJ1-5; D not certain. This CDR3 is 13 amino acids long. Germline V gene sequence: CDR1 SGHDN, CDR2 FVKESK. V was trimmed by 2 bases and J by 7 bases, leaving 9 bases between them. This CDR3 is CASSQNLGQPQHF. For the CDR3, the DNA is TGTGCCAGCAGCCAAAATTTAGGCCAGCCCCAGCATTTT.

The V gene is TRBV5-1, the J gene TRBJ2-1; 7 nucleotides line up with TRBD1. The CDR3 is 16 residues long. Unmatched junction bases numbered 14, after V lost 3 bases and J lost 8 bases. The V gene's germline CDR1 is SGHRS and CDR2 YFSETQ. The CDR3 bases are TGCGCCAGCAGCTCCACGGGACAGCCAACAGTCGATGAGCAGTTCTTC. Translation: CASSSTGQPTVDEQFF.